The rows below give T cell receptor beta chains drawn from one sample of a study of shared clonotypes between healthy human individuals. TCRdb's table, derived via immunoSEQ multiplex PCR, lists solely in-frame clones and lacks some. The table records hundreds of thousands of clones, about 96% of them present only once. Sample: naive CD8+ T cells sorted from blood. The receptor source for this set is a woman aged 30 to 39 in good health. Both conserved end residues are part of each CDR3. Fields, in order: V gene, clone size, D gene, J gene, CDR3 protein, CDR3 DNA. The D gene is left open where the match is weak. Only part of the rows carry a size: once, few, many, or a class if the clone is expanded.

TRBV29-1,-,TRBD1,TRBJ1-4,CSVGTTGGRKEKLFF,TGCAGCGTTGGGACCACAGGGGGGAGAAAAGAAAAACTGTTTTTT
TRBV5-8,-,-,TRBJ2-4,CARDGGTTKNIQYF,TGTGCCAGGGACGGGGGTACAACCAAAAACATTCAGTACTTC
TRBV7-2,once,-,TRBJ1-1,CASSLTKWEEAFF,TGTGCCAGCAGCTTAACTAAATGGGAAGAAGCTTTCTTT
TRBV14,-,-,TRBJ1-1,CASSRGWNTEAFF,TGTGCCAGCAGTCGGGGCTGGAACACTGAAGCTTTCTTT
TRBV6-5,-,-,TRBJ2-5,CASSWSVTETQYF,TGTGCCAGCAGTTGGTCGGTCACGGAGACCCAGTACTTC
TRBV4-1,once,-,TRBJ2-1,CASSQDWESQGQFF,TGCGCCAGCAGCCAAGATTGGGAGAGCCAGGGGCAGTTCTTC
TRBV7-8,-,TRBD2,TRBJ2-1,CASSLVRGSFNEQFF,TGTGCCAGCAGCTTGGTTCGCGGGAGTTTCAATGAGCAGTTCTTC
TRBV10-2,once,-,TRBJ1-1,CASSDRGKAEAFF,TGCGCCAGCAGTGACCGGGGGAAGGCTGAAGCTTTCTTT
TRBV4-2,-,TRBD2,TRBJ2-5,CASSQDLTGLAGEETQYF,TGTGCCAGCAGCCAAGACCTAACGGGACTAGCGGGAGAAGAGACCCAGTACTTC
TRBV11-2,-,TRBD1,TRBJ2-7,CASSLSLGQDSYEQYF,TGTGCCAGCAGCTTATCCCTGGGACAGGACTCCTACGAGCAGTACTTC
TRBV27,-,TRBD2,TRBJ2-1,CASSLGTSGRGNEQFF,TGTGCCAGCAGTTTAGGAACTAGCGGGAGGGGCAATGAGCAGTTCTTC
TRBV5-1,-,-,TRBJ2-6,CASSLGRGANVLTF,TGCGCCAGCAGCTTAGGACGGGGGGCCAACGTCCTGACTTTC
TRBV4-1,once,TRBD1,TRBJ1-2,CASSQGRDRLFYGYTF,TGCGCCAGCAGCCAAGGGCGGGACAGGCTGTTCTATGGCTACACCTTC
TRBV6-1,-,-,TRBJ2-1,CASRLTGTGEQFF,TGTGCCAGCAGATTGACAGGGACTGGAGAGCAGTTCTTC
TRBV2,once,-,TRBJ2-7,CASSRVRDTPHHEQYF,TGTGCCAGCTCCCGAGTACGGGACACCCCTCACCACGAGCAGTACTTC
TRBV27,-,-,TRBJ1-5,CASSLGPRPDQPQHF,TGTGCCAGCAGTTTAGGCCCCCGGCCCGATCAGCCCCAGCATTTT
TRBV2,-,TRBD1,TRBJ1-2,CASSLIMDRGWARTF,TGTGCCAGCAGTCTAATCATGGACAGGGGGTGGGCGCGGACCTTC
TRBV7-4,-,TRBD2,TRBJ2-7,CASSIAGSSYEQYF,TGTGCCAGCAGCATAGCGGGTAGCTCCTACGAGCAGTACTTC
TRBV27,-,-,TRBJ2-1,CASSLLGSSYNEQFF,TGTGCCAGCAGTTTATTAGGGAGCTCCTACAATGAGCAGTTCTTC
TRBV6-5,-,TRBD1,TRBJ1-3,CASSDGTGGNTIYF,TGTGCCAGCAGTGATGGGACAGGCGGAAACACCATATATTTT
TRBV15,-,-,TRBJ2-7,CATGGRGVYEQYF,TGTGCCACCGGAGGCCGGGGAGTCTACGAGCAGTACTTC
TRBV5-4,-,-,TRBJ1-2,CASSLVTDYGYTF,TGTGCCAGCAGCTTGGTTACTGACTATGGCTACACCTTC
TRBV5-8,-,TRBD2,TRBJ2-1,CAGLAGLNEQFF,TGTGCGGGACTAGCGGGACTTAATGAGCAGTTCTTC